What follows are 10 T cell receptor beta chains derived from one specimen sequenced in a study of T cells in Graves' hyperthyroidism and ophthalmopathy. The TCR beta CDR3 regions underwent amplification using RNA transcripts as the source. The TCR CDR3 was amplified in a first-round RT-PCR using the HTBI primer set. Each CDR3 protein gets one entry after TCRdb re-called the multiplex PCR reads with MiXCR. Of over 120,000 distinct CDR3 sequences in the sample, 22% were seen once. The sequenced material came from blood. The receptors stem from a woman in her 50s with Graves' hyperthyroidism that later progressed to Graves' ophthalmopathy.

Ten or more counts support this clonotype. The genes are TRBV6-6 and TRBJ1-2, with TRBD1 as a possible D gene (6 bases). This CDR3 has 16 residues. CDR1 is MNHNY and CDR2 is SVGAGI in the germline V gene (reference sequence). With 1 base removed from V and 6 bases from J, the gap between germline ends came to 18 bases. The CDR3 DNA reads TGTGCCAGCAGTTACTTGCGCGGAGGGGGTCTCCATGGCTACACCTTC. Amino acid sequence: CASSYLRGGGLHGYTF.

This clonotype was recorded at least ten times. This sequence joins TRBV28 and TRBJ2-1, with unresolved D. V lost 6 bases to trimming and J lost 2 bases, with 11 bases between them. The CDR3 runs 14 residues. The germline V gene encodes CDR1 MDHEN and CDR2 SYDVKM. The CDR3 coding sequence is TGTGCCAGCAGCCTACAGCAGGCCTACAATGAGCAGTTCTTC. It translates to CASSLQQAYNEQFF.

The sample holds many counts of this clonotype. The chain is built from TRBV28 and TRBJ2-7; TRBD1 might be the D (6 bases). CDR1 is MDHEN, CDR2 SYDVKM, per germline. Trimming removed 5 bases from V and 7 bases from J, with 12 bases in between. This CDR3 comprises 12 residues. The chain's CDR3 is CASSLSRGEQYF. Here the CDR3 DNA reads TGTGCCAGCAGTCTGTCTAGGGGGGAGCAGTACTTC.

This clonotype was recorded at least ten times. This chain connects TRBV2 to TRBJ1-1; D uncertain. The CDR3 runs 13 residues. V shed 4 bases and J shed 1 base, with 7 bases lying between them. CDR1 and CDR2 (germline): SNHLY, FYNNEI. The CDR3 DNA is TGTGCCAGCAGTGGCGGGCGGAACACTGAAGCTTTCTTT. This gives the protein CASSGGRNTEAFF.

This clonotype was recorded many times. The chain has TRBV4-1 and TRBJ2-3; 8 nucleotides agree with TRBD1. V lost 2 bases, J lost 1 base, and 8 bases stayed unmatched. Germline CDR1 is MGHRA and CDR2 is YSYEKL. CDR3 length equals 17 residues. CDR3 bases: TGCGCCAGCAGCCAAAATGCAGGGGGCGCGGGCACAGATACGCAGTATTTT. Protein sequence: CASSQNAGGAGTDTQYF.

The chain is built from TRBV9 and TRBJ1-4; possibly TRBD1 for D (6 bases). This CDR3 contains 17 residues. Trimming removed 4 bases at V and 8 bases at J, with 24 bases between. Germline assignment: CDR1 SGDLS and CDR2 YYNGEE. The CDR3 DNA sequence: TGTGCCAGCAGCCCGCGGAAGACCCAGGGGTTTCGGGAAAAACTGTTTTTT. Translated, it gives CASSPRKTQGFREKLFF.

This clonotype has more than one count but fewer than ten. The gene calls are TRBV27 and TRBJ2-1; no clear D gene. V lost 6 bases to trimming and J lost 6 bases, with 12 bases between them. The germline V gene has CDR1 MNHEY and CDR2 SMNVEV (reference sequence). The CDR3 is 13 amino acids. The CDR3 protein is CASRSWVGNEQFF. The CDR3 DNA sequence: TGTGCCAGCAGAAGTTGGGTGGGCAATGAGCAGTTCTTC.

This clonotype was counted at least ten times. CDR3 sequence reads: CSASMDMGLYGYTF. The DNA of the CDR3 is TGCAGTGCTAGTATGGATATGGGCCTCTATGGCTACACCTTC. The chain recombines TRBV20-1 with TRBJ1-2, with D uncertain. Germline V CDR1 and CDR2: DFQATT, SNEGSKA (reference sequence). V shed 3 bases and J shed 4 bases, with 15 bases lying between them. The CDR3 length is 14 residues.

The rearrangement uses TRBV2 and TRBJ2-1; perhaps TRBD1 as D (6 bases). Per the germline V gene, CDR1 is SNHLY and CDR2 is FYNNEI. V lost 3 bases to trimming and J lost 4 bases, with 10 bases between them. The CDR3 extends over 14 amino acids. The CDR3 DNA sequence: TGTGCCAGCAGTGAGGACAGAGGTTACAATGAGCAGTTCTTC. Its protein is CASSEDRGYNEQFF.

The chain recombines TRBV9 with TRBJ2-7, with 7 bases matching TRBD1. The CDR3 is made up of 15 amino acids. The junction had 8 bases not matched to a gene; V was cut back by 0 bases and J by 5 bases. Germline values: CDR1 SGDLS, CDR2 YYNGEE. CDR3 coding DNA: TGTGCCAGCAGCGTAGGAGGGGGCGGGCACAACGAGCAGTACTTC. Translated: CASSVGGGGHNEQYF. Full variable domain (missing parts from reference TRBV9 and TRBJ2-7): DSGVTQTPKHLITATGQRVTLRCSPRSGDLSVYWYQQSLDQGLQFLIQYYNGEERAKGNILERFSAQQFPDLHSELNLSSLELGDSALYFCASSVGGGGHNEQYFGPGTRLTVT.